The next 20 T cell receptor beta chains were all read from a single sample in a study of shared clonotypes between healthy human individuals. Sequenced by immunoSEQ multiplex PCR; TCRdb stores in-frame clones only, minus some. The sample yields some 630,000 clones, about three quarters seen once. Sequencing was done on a sample of memory CD4+ T cells sorted from blood. Subset defined: CD45RA-negative fraction. These receptors all come from a woman between 25 and 40 years old in good health.

This clone was counted many times. The CDR3: CASSSRGTGKSGELFF. CDR3 nucleotide sequence: TGCGCCAGCAGCTCCCGGGGGACAGGGAAGAGCGGGGAGCTGTTTTTT. The chain is built from TRBV5-1 and TRBJ2-2; 9 nucleotides line up with TRBD1. This CDR3 region has 16 residues. The germline CDR1 and CDR2 sequences are SGHRS and YFSETQ. Trimming removed 3 bases from V and 7 bases from J; junction bases left unmatched: 10.

The chain links TRBV11-2 to TRBJ2-1; perhaps TRBD2 as D (6 bases). The CDR3 has 15 residues. The V and J ends lost 5 bases and 5 bases respectively, with 16 bases between them. Germline CDR1 reads SGHAT; CDR2 reads FQNNGV. The CDR3 DNA reads as TGTGCCAGCAGCCATGGGGGGACCGATCACAATGAGCAGTTCTTC. Protein sequence: CASSHGGTDHNEQFF.

A single count supports this clone. The same CDR3 also results from other DNA sequences found in this sample. V and J are TRBV27 and TRBJ1-4, with D uncertain. V was clipped by 4 bases and J by 8 bases, with 14 bases between them. CDR3 length: 14 residues. Germline lookup yields CDR1 MNHEY and CDR2 SMNVEV (reference sequence). The chain's CDR3 is CASSSTGRREKLFF. DNA for the CDR3: TGTGCCAGCAGTTCTACCGGACGGAGGGAAAAACTGTTTTTT.

This sequence joins TRBV30 and TRBJ2-2; 8 positions match TRBD1. The CDR3 runs to 17 residues. Per the germline V gene, CDR1 is GTSNPN and CDR2 is SVGIG (reference sequence). J lost 2 bases, V lost 1 base, and 9 bases had no gene match. The CDR3, as DNA: TGTGCCTGGAGTGCCCTCGGGACAGGCCCCAACACCGGGGAGCTGTTTTTT. This codes for CAWSALGTGPNTGELFF.

This clone was seen a single time. The rearrangement links TRBV7-2 to TRBJ1-1; the D is unclear. CDR1 is SGHTA, CDR2 FQGNSA, per germline. This CDR3 region has 13 residues. Trimming removed 2 bases at V and 1 base at J, with 5 bases between. In DNA, the CDR3 is TGTGCCAGCAGCTTATGGCAGAACACTGAAGCTTTCTTT. It is translated as CASSLWQNTEAFF.

The chain couples TRBV7-9 to TRBJ2-7; TRBD2 matches at 7 bases. Germline V gene sequence: CDR1 SEHNR, CDR2 FQNEAQ (reference sequence). The CDR3 extends over 15 amino acids. J lost 9 bases, V lost 4 bases, and 15 bases had no gene match. Written as DNA, the CDR3 is TGTGCCAGCAGCTCGGGAGCGGGGCCTACCCACGGGCAGTACTTC. Its protein product is CASSSGAGPTHGQYF.

The chain's CDR3 is CASSPSGGLGEQYF. The CDR3, as DNA: TGTGCCAGCAGCCCCAGCGGAGGGTTGGGCGAGCAGTACTTC. The gene calls are TRBV25-1 and TRBJ2-7; D might be TRBD2 (6 bases). The CDR3 is made up of 14 amino acids. Germline CDR1 and CDR2: MGHDK and SYGVNS. V was cut by 6 bases and J by 6 bases, with 18 bases left in between.

The chain carries TRBV5-1 and TRBJ1-1; a weak D match, TRBD1 (5 bases). The CDR3 length is 15 residues. V dropped 1 base and J dropped 1 base, with 11 bases sitting between them. Germline V gene data show CDR1 as SGHRS and CDR2 as YFSETQ. Here the CDR3 reads CASSLLGTRNTEAFF. CDR3 DNA sequence: TGCGCCAGCAGCTTGTTAGGGACTCGGAACACTGAAGCTTTCTTT.

The CDR3 sequence: CASSRLAGILETQYF. The CDR3 DNA reads TGTGCCAGCTCGCGACTAGCGGGAATTCTTGAGACCCAGTACTTC. This chain uses TRBV7-7 with TRBJ2-5, with 11 bases matching TRBD2. This CDR3 region has 15 residues. Germline loops: CDR1 SSHAT, CDR2 FNYEAQ (reference sequence). Losses at the gene ends were 8 bases for V and 5 bases for J; bases not matched to a gene: 10. Together with reference TRBV7-7 and TRBJ2-5, the CDR3 gives the full variable domain: GAGVSQSPRYKVTKRGQDVTLRCDPISSHATLYWYQQALGQGPEFLTYFNYEAQPDKSGLPSDRFSAERPEGSISTLTIQRTEQRDSAMYRCASSRLAGILETQYFGPGTRLLVL.

Only a few counts were recorded for this clone. The sample holds other DNA sequences that translate to the same CDR3. CDR3 loop: CASSLPTGSNTEAFF. CDR3 DNA sequence: TGCGCCAGCAGCTTACCGACAGGGAGTAACACTGAAGCTTTCTTT. This chain links TRBV5-1 with TRBJ1-1; 7 nucleotides align to TRBD1. With V trimmed by 2 bases and J by 2 bases, 6 bases remained unmatched. The CDR3 has 15 amino acids. Per the germline V gene, CDR1 is SGHRS and CDR2 is YFSETQ. Using reference TRBV5-1 and TRBJ1-1 for the parts outside the CDR3, the full variable domain is KAGVTQTPRYLIKTRGQQVTLSCSPISGHRSVSWYQQTPGQGLQFLFEYFSETQRNKGNFPGRFSGRQFSNSRSEMNVSTLELGDSALYLCASSLPTGSNTEAFFGQGTRLTVV.

This clone has at least ten counts. The chain employs TRBV19 and TRBJ1-1, with D possibly matching TRBD1 (5 bases). V lost 5 bases, J lost 5 bases, and 18 bases lay in between. Germline values: CDR1 LNHDA, CDR2 SQIVND (reference sequence). There are 15 residues in the CDR3. The CDR3 nucleotides read TGTGCCAGTAGTGCCAGGACATCCCCAAGGACTGAAGCTTTCTTT. This codes for CASSARTSPRTEAFF.

This chain connects TRBV19 to TRBJ2-7; D is uncertain. The CDR3 length is 9 residues. CDR1 and CDR2 from the germline V gene are LNHDA and SQIVND (reference sequence). V was cut by 9 bases and J by 4 bases, with 4 bases left in between. The CDR3 is CASPYEQYF. CDR3 bases: TGTGCCAGCCCTTACGAGCAGTACTTC.

Written as DNA, the CDR3 is TGTGCCTGGAGTCGGACATCTAGCTCAGATACGCAGTATTTT. It is translated as CAWSRTSSSDTQYF. V usage is TRBV30 and J usage is TRBJ2-3; possibly TRBD1 or TRBD2 for D (5 bases each). Trimming removed 2 bases from V and 4 bases from J, with 13 bases in between. CDR1 is GTSNPN, CDR2 SVGIG, per germline (reference sequence). The CDR3 length is 14 residues.

The V call is TRBV6-1, the J call TRBJ2-5; D is uncertain. V was clipped by 0 bases and J by 5 bases, with 7 bases between them. The CDR3 runs 13 residues. Per the germline V gene, CDR1 is MNHNS and CDR2 is SASEGT. The CDR3 protein is CASSEAGRETQYF. For the CDR3, the DNA is TGTGCCAGCAGTGAAGCAGGCCGGGAGACCCAGTACTTC.

This sequence joins TRBV30 and TRBJ1-5, with 12 bases lining up with TRBD1. The junction had 6 bases not matched to a gene; V was cut back by 2 bases and J by 7 bases. CDR1 is GTSNPN, CDR2 SVGIG, per germline (reference sequence). The CDR3 is 15 residues long. DNA of the CDR3: TGTGCCTGGAGTTCCGGGACAGGGGGCAGCCAGCCCCAGCATTTT. It translates to CAWSSGTGGSQPQHF. Drawing the rest from reference TRBV30 and TRBJ1-5, the complete variable domain is SQTIHQWPATLVQPVGSPLSLECTVEGTSNPNLYWYRQAAGRGLQLLFYSVGIGQISSEVPQNLSASRPQDRQFILSSKKLLLSDSGFYLCAWSSGTGGSQPQHFGDGTRLSIL.

This chain links TRBV30 with TRBJ1-5; D remains unclear. This CDR3 contains 13 residues. Germline CDR1 and CDR2: GTSNPN and SVGIG (reference sequence). Trimming cost V 1 base and J 0 bases, with 4 bases left between them. The DNA of the CDR3 is TGTGCCTGGAGTGAGGTTAGCAATCAGCCCCAGCATTTT. It is translated as CAWSEVSNQPQHF.

The V and J genes are TRBV7-8 and TRBJ2-3, with TRBD2 matching over 11 bases. The germline V gene has CDR1 SGHVS and CDR2 FQNEAQ. V was pared by 0 bases and J by 5 bases, with 7 bases of the junction left unmatched. This CDR3 has 17 residues. Here the CDR3 reads CASSLARTSGSGDTQYF. CDR3 sequence (DNA): TGTGCCAGCAGCTTAGCGCGAACTAGCGGGAGTGGAGATACGCAGTATTTT.

The chain's CDR3 is CASKKQGSYGYTF. CDR3 DNA: TGTGCCAGCAAAAAACAGGGTAGCTATGGCTACACCTTC. This chain links TRBV27 with TRBJ1-2; a weak D match, TRBD1 (6 bases). CDR1 and CDR2 (germline): MNHEY, SMNVEV (reference sequence). The germline V and J ends were trimmed by 7 bases and 4 bases, with 13 bases remaining between them. The length of the CDR3 is 13 residues.

This chain links TRBV25-1 with TRBJ1-5; the D is unclear. The CDR3 extends over 14 amino acids. CDR1 is MGHDK and CDR2 is SYGVNS in the germline V gene. Trimming took 6 bases from V and 6 from J, leaving 15 bases between them. This chain's CDR3 is CASSPNKGSQPQHF. The CDR3, as DNA: TGTGCCAGCAGCCCGAATAAGGGTTCTCAGCCCCAGCATTTT. The variable domain in full, completed from reference TRBV25-1 and TRBJ1-5, reads EADIYQTPRYLVIGTGKKITLECSQTMGHDKMYWYQQDPGMELHLIHYSYGVNSTEKGDLSSESTVSRIRTEHFPLTLESARPSHTSQYLCASSPNKGSQPQHFGDGTRLSIL.

The chain carries TRBV19 and TRBJ2-5; 7 bases align to TRBD2. Germline CDR1 reads LNHDA; CDR2 reads SQIVND (reference sequence). This CDR3 has 14 amino acids. V was clipped by 6 bases and J by 4 bases; unmatched bases: 8. This CDR3 is CASRTGLGVETQYF. The CDR3 DNA reads as TGTGCCAGTAGAACCGGACTAGGGGTAGAGACCCAGTACTTC.